This T cell receptor beta chain appears in the sequencing data of a study of blood T cell repertoires in COVID-19. TCRdb's copy holds only in-frame clones and misses some; the assay was immunoSEQ multiplex PCR. The table includes around 250,000 clones, roughly 80% detected once. Sequencing was done on a sample of peripheral blood. This clonotype was obtained from a woman under 30 with acute or convalescent COVID-19.

CDR3 nucleotide sequence: TGTGCCAGCAGCGTAGGACAGGGCCGTTCTGTGAACACTGAAGCTTTCTTT. It codes for CASSVGQGRSVNTEAFF. The chain joins TRBV9 to TRBJ1-1; 7 positions agree with TRBD1. V shed 0 bases, J shed 0 bases, and the junction held 8 bases outside the gene matches. The CDR3 runs to 17 residues. The germline V gene has CDR1 SGDLS and CDR2 YYNGEE. The variable domain in full, completed from reference TRBV9 and TRBJ1-1, reads DSGVTQTPKHLITATGQRVTLRCSPRSGDLSVYWYQQSLDQGLQFLIQYYNGEERAKGNILERFSAQQFPDLHSELNLSSLELGDSALYFCASSVGQGRSVNTEAFFGQGTRLTVV.